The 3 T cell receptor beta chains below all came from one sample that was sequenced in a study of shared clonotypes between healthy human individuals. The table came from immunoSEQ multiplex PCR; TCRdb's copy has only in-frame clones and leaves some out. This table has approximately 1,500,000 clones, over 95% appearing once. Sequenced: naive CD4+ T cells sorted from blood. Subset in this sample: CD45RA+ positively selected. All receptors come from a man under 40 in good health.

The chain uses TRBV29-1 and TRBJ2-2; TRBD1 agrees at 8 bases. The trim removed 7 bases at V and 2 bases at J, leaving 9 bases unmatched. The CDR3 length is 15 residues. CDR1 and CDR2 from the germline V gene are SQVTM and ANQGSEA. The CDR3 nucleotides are TGCAGCGGTGGCTTCGGACAGGGCAACACCGGGGAGCTGTTTTTT. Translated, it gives CSGGFGQGNTGELFF.

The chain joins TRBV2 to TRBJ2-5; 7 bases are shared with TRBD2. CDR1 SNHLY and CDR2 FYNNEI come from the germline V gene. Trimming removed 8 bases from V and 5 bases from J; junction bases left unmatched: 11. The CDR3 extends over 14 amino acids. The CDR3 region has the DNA TGTGCCAGCCCTCGGGGAGGGTCGATTGAGACCCAGTACTTC. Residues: CASPRGGSIETQYF.

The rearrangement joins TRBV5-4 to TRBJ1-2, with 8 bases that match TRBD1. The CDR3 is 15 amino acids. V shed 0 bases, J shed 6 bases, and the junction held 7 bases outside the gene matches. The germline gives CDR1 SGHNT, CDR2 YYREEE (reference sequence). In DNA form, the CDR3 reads TGTGCCAGCAGCTTGGACCCCACAGGGGGGAATGGCTACACCTTC. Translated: CASSLDPTGGNGYTF.